Sequencing of this T cell receptor (beta chain) was carried out in a study of identifying expanded T cells in peripheral blood. Profiling relied on immunoSEQ multiplex PCR, and the TCRdb table lists in-frame clones only, not all of them. The table has some 95,000 clones, over 75% seen once. Germline values: CDR1 SEHNR, CDR2 FQNEAQ (reference sequence). V was shortened by 5 bases and J by 2 bases, with 15 bases between the two germline ends. The CDR3 contains 15 residues. During the collection period, no donor immune events like infections were recorded. This TCR was recovered from a person between 18 and 75 years old in good health. The rearrangement links TRBV7-9 to TRBJ1-2; D remains unclear. The sequenced sample was blood. The CDR3 protein is CASSDGGVLNYGYTF. DNA for the CDR3: TGTGCCAGCAGCGACGGCGGGGTGTTAAACTATGGCTACACCTTC.